This is a list of T cell receptor beta chains from one sample in a study of T cell responses to AZD1222 COVID-19 vaccine. Only in-frame clones appear in the TCRdb table, and some are missing; sequencing was by immunoSEQ multiplex PCR. Seen here are 72,000 or so clones, less than 85% observed once, and the top ten hold around 20%. Here the sequenced sample was peripheral blood, taken on day 0 of AZD1222 vaccination. These receptors all stem from an adult in good health. Both conserved end residues are part of each CDR3. D genes are given only for firm matches. Clone size is not always given. Where it is, it says once, few, many or a class for expanded clones.

J: TRBJ1-2; size: NA; V: TRBV2; D: NA; CDR3: CASRVGGVHYGYTF; DNA: TGTGCCAGCCGAGTCGGAGGGGTTCACTATGGCTACACCTTC
J: TRBJ2-7; size: NA; V: TRBV5-1; D: TRBD2; CDR3: CASSLNLAVIYEQYF; DNA: TGCGCCAGCAGCTTGAACCTAGCGGTTATATACGAGCAGTACTTC
J: TRBJ1-1; size: NA; V: TRBV14; D: NA; CDR3: CASSQDFGRTEAFF; DNA: TGTGCCAGCAGCCAAGATTTTGGCCGGACTGAAGCTTTCTTT
J: TRBJ2-7; size: NA; V: TRBV10-3; D: NA; CDR3: CAIRDIAYEQYF; DNA: TGTGCCATCAGGGACATAGCCTACGAGCAGTACTTC
J: TRBJ1-3; size: NA; V: TRBV9; D: NA; CDR3: CASSLGQGGGNTIYF; DNA: TGTGCCAGCAGCCTAGGGCAGGGAGGTGGAAACACCATATATTTT
J: TRBJ1-5; size: NA; V: TRBV6-4; D: NA; CDR3: CASTGRHNQPQHF; DNA: TGTGCCAGCACCGGTCGACACAATCAGCCCCAGCATTTT
J: TRBJ2-1; size: few; V: TRBV7-2; D: TRBD2; CDR3: CASSLQVGGSNEQFF; DNA: TGTGCCAGCAGCTTACAAGTCGGGGGGAGCAATGAGCAGTTCTTC
J: TRBJ1-1; size: NA; V: TRBV5-8; D: TRBD1; CDR3: CASSSGDSFLNTEAFF; DNA: TGTGCCAGCAGCTCCGGGGACAGCTTCCTCAACACTGAAGCTTTCTTT
J: TRBJ1-1; size: NA; V: TRBV5-1; D: NA; CDR3: CASSLLGALNTEAFF; DNA: TGCGCCAGCAGCTTGTTAGGGGCGCTGAACACTGAAGCTTTCTTT
J: TRBJ1-6; size: NA; V: TRBV5-1; D: NA; CDR3: CASSYDPRRDGSPLHF; DNA: TGCGCCAGCAGCTATGACCCCCGGCGTGACGGTTCACCCCTCCACTTT
J: TRBJ2-4; size: NA; V: TRBV30; D: NA; CDR3: CAWSFNAKNIQYF; DNA: TGTGCCTGGAGTTTTAATGCCAAAAACATTCAGTACTTC
J: TRBJ1-2; size: few; V: TRBV4-1; D: NA; CDR3: CASSQDVGVGYTF; DNA: TGCGCCAGCAGCCAAGATGTAGGGGTCGGCTACACCTTC
J: TRBJ2-1; size: NA; V: TRBV14; D: TRBD2; CDR3: CASSPRLAGVNEQFF; DNA: TGTGCCAGCAGCCCCCGACTAGCGGGGGTCAATGAGCAGTTCTTC
J: TRBJ2-7; size: NA; V: TRBV29-1; D: NA; CDR3: CSGIPDTTTYEQYF; DNA: TGCAGCGGTATTCCGGACACCACTACCTACGAGCAGTACTTC
J: TRBJ2-5; size: NA; V: TRBV7-3; D: TRBD2; CDR3: CASSSLAGVGETQYF; DNA: TGTGCCAGCAGCTCGCTAGCGGGGGTCGGAGAGACCCAGTACTTC
J: TRBJ1-3; size: NA; V: TRBV6-2/TRBV6-3; D: NA; CDR3: CASSEDSGNTIYF; DNA: TGTGCCAGCAGCGAGGACTCTGGAAACACCATATATTTT
J: TRBJ2-5; size: NA; V: TRBV5-1; D: NA; CDR3: CASHQGGSKETQYF; DNA: TGCGCCAGCCATCAGGGCGGATCCAAAGAGACCCAGTACTTC
J: TRBJ2-5; size: NA; V: TRBV2; D: TRBD2; CDR3: CASSDLRLARGYQETQYF; DNA: TGTGCCAGCAGTGATCTGCGACTAGCGAGAGGGTACCAAGAGACCCAGTACTTC
J: TRBJ2-4; size: many; V: TRBV7-9; D: NA; CDR3: CASSLVASKNIQYF; DNA: TGTGCCAGCAGCTTAGTGGCGTCGAAAAACATTCAGTACTTC
J: TRBJ2-7; size: few; V: TRBV5-1; D: NA; CDR3: CASSLVADTYEQYF; DNA: TGCGCCAGCAGCTTGGTGGCGGATACCTACGAGCAGTACTTC
J: TRBJ1-1; size: NA; V: TRBV25-1; D: TRBD1; CDR3: CASSQPGQGNTEAFF; DNA: TGTGCCAGCAGTCAACCGGGACAGGGTAACACTGAAGCTTTCTTT
J: TRBJ1-1; size: NA; V: TRBV7-9; D: NA; CDR3: CASSSQTGLGAFF; DNA: TGTGCCAGCAGCTCCCAGACGGGGTTGGGAGCTTTCTTT
J: TRBJ1-1; size: NA; V: TRBV7-9; D: TRBD1; CDR3: CASISGGLGNTEAFF; DNA: TGTGCCAGCATCTCAGGGGGTCTGGGGAACACTGAAGCTTTCTTT
J: TRBJ1-3; size: NA; V: TRBV7-6; D: TRBD1; CDR3: CASSLQGAAAGNTIYF; DNA: TGTGCCAGCAGCTTACAGGGGGCGGCAGCTGGAAACACCATATATTTT
J: TRBJ2-7; size: NA; V: TRBV5-1; D: TRBD1; CDR3: CASSLAQGVAYEQYF; DNA: TGCGCCAGCAGCTTGGCACAGGGGGTCGCATACGAGCAGTACTTC
J: TRBJ2-2; size: few; V: TRBV4-2; D: TRBD1; CDR3: CASSQDRGLYTGELFF; DNA: TGTGCCAGCAGCCAGGACAGGGGCCTATACACCGGGGAGCTGTTTTTT
J: TRBJ2-3; size: NA; V: TRBV11-2; D: NA; CDR3: CASSLMDAYTDTQYF; DNA: TGTGCCAGCAGCTTAATGGATGCTTACACAGATACGCAGTATTTT
J: TRBJ1-2; size: NA; V: TRBV5-4; D: NA; CDR3: CASSSEAQGRNGYTF; DNA: TGTGCCAGCAGCTCGGAGGCGCAGGGAAGAAATGGCTACACCTTC
J: TRBJ2-7; size: NA; V: TRBV6-1; D: TRBD1; CDR3: CASSYGTATYEQYF; DNA: TGTGCCAGCAGTTATGGGACAGCGACCTACGAGCAGTACTTC
J: TRBJ2-5; size: NA; V: TRBV7-8; D: TRBD2; CDR3: CASVMGGRDGETQYF; DNA: TGTGCCAGCGTAATGGGGGGGAGAGATGGAGAGACCCAGTACTTC
J: TRBJ2-5; size: NA; V: TRBV5-6; D: NA; CDR3: CASSFQESGKTQYF; DNA: TGTGCCAGCAGCTTCCAAGAATCAGGGAAGACCCAGTACTTC
J: TRBJ1-2; size: NA; V: TRBV19; D: NA; CDR3: CASRQDGAYGYTF; DNA: TGTGCCAGTAGGCAGGACGGGGCTTATGGCTACACCTTC
J: TRBJ2-5; size: NA; V: TRBV10-2; D: NA; CDR3: CASSRGSGETQYF; DNA: TGCGCCAGCTCCCGGGGCTCGGGGGAGACCCAGTACTTC
J: TRBJ2-7; size: NA; V: TRBV6-1; D: NA; CDR3: CASSERARWVREQYF; DNA: TGTGCCAGCAGTGAAAGAGCGCGGTGGGTCCGCGAGCAGTACTTC
J: TRBJ2-7; size: NA; V: TRBV20-1; D: NA; CDR3: CSASRDGGWGEQYF; DNA: TGCAGTGCTAGTAGGGACGGGGGATGGGGCGAGCAGTACTTC
J: TRBJ2-1; size: NA; V: TRBV25-1; D: NA; CDR3: CASAAGDEQFF; DNA: TGTGCCAGTGCCGCGGGCGATGAGCAGTTCTTC
J: TRBJ1-5; size: NA; V: TRBV19; D: NA; CDR3: CASSTPGQGTQKGVPHF; DNA: TGTGCCAGTAGTACCCCGGGACAAGGTACTCAGAAGGGCGTTCCGCATTTT
J: TRBJ2-6; size: NA; V: TRBV9; D: NA; CDR3: CASSPTGNLFRTNVLTF; DNA: TGTGCCAGCAGCCCAACAGGGAACTTATTCAGGACCAACGTCCTGACTTTC
J: TRBJ2-5; size: NA; V: TRBV2; D: TRBD2; CDR3: CASTKGSGGAPETQYF; DNA: TGTGCCAGCACCAAAGGGAGCGGGGGGGCCCCAGAGACCCAGTACTTC
J: TRBJ1-1; size: NA; V: TRBV30; D: TRBD1; CDR3: CAWNRGTEAFF; DNA: TGTGCCTGGAACAGGGGCACTGAAGCTTTCTTT
J: TRBJ2-1; size: NA; V: TRBV6-1; D: TRBD2; CDR3: CASSESAGTSGPSYNEQFF; DNA: TGTGCCAGCAGTGAATCGGCCGGGACTAGCGGACCCTCCTACAATGAGCAGTTCTTC
J: TRBJ1-1; size: NA; V: TRBV14; D: TRBD1; CDR3: CASSFRRRQGRENTEAFF; DNA: TGTGCCAGCAGCTTTCGGAGAAGACAGGGGAGAGAGAACACTGAAGCTTTCTTT
J: TRBJ1-3; size: NA; V: TRBV6-1; D: NA; CDR3: CASSERGTGRANTIYF; DNA: TGTGCCAGCAGTGAAAGGGGAACCGGCAGGGCAAACACCATATATTTT
J: TRBJ1-1; size: NA; V: TRBV2; D: NA; CDR3: CASSVSANTEAFF; DNA: TGTGCCAGCAGTGTGTCAGCTAACACTGAAGCTTTCTTT
J: TRBJ1-1; size: NA; V: TRBV2; D: NA; CDR3: CASSGILGTEAFF; DNA: TGTGCCAGCAGCGGCATACTAGGAACTGAAGCTTTCTTT
J: TRBJ2-3; size: once; V: TRBV7-9; D: NA; CDR3: CASRLDSTDTQYF; DNA: TGTGCCAGTCGACTCGATAGCACAGATACGCAGTATTTT